This T cell receptor beta chain was obtained from a study of blood T cell repertoires in COVID-19. Study background: Material from acute and convalescent COVID-19 was sourced from the United States, Italy and Spain. Nucleic acid was either cDNA or gDNA, and it came from T cells, B-cell-depleted T cells, or PBMCs.

The V end was cut by 3 bases, the J end by 5 bases, with 15 bases between. The CDR3 runs 14 residues. Germline CDR1 is SGHRS and CDR2 is YFSETQ. Under the authors' procedure: Nucleated cell number was recorded as an estimate derived from reference gene primer amplification. TCRdb's copy holds only in-frame clones and misses some; the assay was immunoSEQ multiplex PCR. V, J and clone size derive from that table, while D and trimming were established from the DNA sequence. This table holds roughly 150,000 clones, around 89% found once. V usage is TRBV5-1 and J usage is TRBJ2-7, with TRBD2 as a possible D gene (5 bases). Material for sequencing was peripheral blood. This TCR derives from a woman in her 40s with acute or convalescent COVID-19. The CDR3 DNA is TGCGCCAGCAGCTACACCCCGGGGATCGACGAGCAGTACTTC. Translation gives CASSYTPGIDEQYF.